The 20 T cell receptor gamma chains reported below all come from one sample, sequenced in a study of gamma-delta chains in newborns, infants, children. TCRdb redid clone calling on the reads using CATT. The sample includes about 1,100 gamma-chain clones, approximately 2.2% of them seen just once. Specimen: blood. The receptors stem from a child who was a newborn, infant or young child, either healthy, febrile or measles-vaccinated (not recorded which).

As to this clone: This could be a read error, since a much larger clone is one nucleotide away. This sample also contains other DNA sequences that code for the same CDR3. The chain has TRGV9 and TRGJP. This CDR3 spans 15 amino acids. Germline lookup yields CDR1 GITISATS and CDR2 ISYDGTV (reference sequence). CDR3 in DNA: TGTGCCTTGTGGGAGGTGCGGGTGGGCAAAAAAATCAAAGTATTT. This sequence encodes CALWEVRVGKKIKVF.

By share, this clone counts as large. Other DNA sequences in this sample translate to the same CDR3. V and J are TRGV3 and TRGJ1 or TRGJ2. Trimming at V came to 1 base and at J to 11 bases, leaving 8 bases not matched to a gene. Looked up from germline, CDR1 is VTNTFY and CDR2 is YDVSTARD (reference sequence). The CDR3 is 12 residues long. The chain's CDR3 is CATWDRLREKLF. The CDR3 DNA reads TGTGCCACCTGGGACAGACTGAGGGAGAAACTCTTT.

By proportion, this clone is medium-sized (0.01 to 0.1%). The J gene is TRGJ1 or TRGJ2, the V gene TRGV9. This CDR3 is built from 12 residues. Germline loops: CDR1 GITISATS, CDR2 ISYDGTV (reference sequence). Losses at the gene ends were 2 bases for V and 8 bases for J; bases not matched to a gene: 6. CDR3 sequence (DNA): TGTGCCTTGTGGGAGGGGAACAATAAGAAACTCTTT. Amino acid sequence: CALWEGNNKKLF.

This clone was seen more than once but under ten times. The chain employs TRGV9 and TRGJP. With 5 bases clipped from V and 3 bases from J, the junction kept 7 bases outside the gene matches. Germline CDR1 reads GITISATS; CDR2 reads ISYDGTV (reference sequence). This CDR3 is 17 amino acids long. The CDR3 coding sequence is TGTGCCTTGTGGGGGAAGCCGCAAGAGTTGGGCAAAAAAATCAAGGTATTT. This gives the protein CALWGKPQELGKKIKVF.

This clone ranks as large. The chain recombines TRGV2 with TRGJ1 or TRGJ2. After removal of 0 bases from V and 5 bases from J, the junction contained 4 bases not matched to a gene. CDR1 is EGSNGY and CDR2 is YDSYNSKV in the germline V gene. This CDR3 has 13 amino acids. DNA for the CDR3: TGTGCCACCTGGGACGGGACGAATTATAAGAAACTCTTT. Translation gives CATWDGTNYKKLF.

This clone is medium-sized by share. The J gene is TRGJ1 or TRGJ2, the V gene TRGV9. Germline CDR1 is GITISATS and CDR2 is ISYDGTV (reference sequence). The CDR3 covers 11 residues. J lost 8 bases, V lost 2 bases, and 3 bases had no gene match. The CDR3 DNA sequence: TGTGCCTTGTGGGAGGCAAATAAGAAACTCTTT. Residues: CALWEANKKLF.

Concerning this clone: A read error is likely here: a far larger clone is one base away. Distinct nucleotide sequences in the sample also encode this CDR3. The rearrangement joins TRGV3 to TRGJ1 or TRGJ2. In germline, CDR1 is VTNTFY, CDR2 YDVSTARD (reference sequence). Germline trimming cut 1 base from V and 11 bases from J; bases unmatched to any gene: 8. CDR3 size: 12 residues. The CDR3 region is CATWDRLREKLF. CDR3 bases: TGTGCCACCTGGGACAGACTGAGAGAGAAACTCTTT.

To note about this clone: Only one base separates this from a far larger clonotype, so it likely reflects a read error. Other DNA sequences in this sample translate to the same CDR3. The CDR3 region is CALWKQELGKKIKVF. In DNA form, the CDR3 reads TGTGCCTTGTGGAAGCAAGAGTTGGGCAAAAAAATAAAGGTATTT. The chain couples TRGV9 to TRGJP. Germline V gives CDR1 GITISATS, CDR2 ISYDGTV (reference sequence). This CDR3 spans 15 amino acids.

This clone ranks as large (0.1 to 1%). With a much larger clone just one base away, this may be a read error. This chain uses TRGV9 with TRGJP. CDR3 size: 16 residues. Germline V CDR1 and CDR2: GITISATS, ISYDGTV (reference sequence). The V and J ends lost 0 bases and 7 bases, in that order; junction bases with no gene match: 3. CDR3 sequence (DNA): TGTGCCTTGTGGGAGGTGCACGAGTTGGGCAAAAAAATCAAGGTATTT. Translation gives CALWEVHELGKKIKVF.

Regarding this clone: Other DNA sequences of this sample code for an identical CDR3. The rearrangement links TRGV9 to TRGJP. Per germline, CDR1 GITISATS and CDR2 ISYDGTV (reference sequence). V gave up 3 bases and J gave up 2 bases; unmatched junction bases: 4. The CDR3 length is 17 residues. CDR3 region: CALWEPRQELGKKIKVF. CDR3 sequence (DNA): TGTGCCTTGTGGGAGCCAAGGCAAGAGTTGGGCAAAAAAATCAAGGTATTT.

This clone has just a few counts. This likely came from a read error, as a far larger clone is one base away. The same CDR3 can be traced to other DNA sequences in this sample. The V and J genes are TRGV3 and TRGJ1 or TRGJ2. CDR1 is VTNTFY, CDR2 YDVSTARD, per germline (reference sequence). This CDR3 spans 12 amino acids. Written as DNA, the CDR3 is TGTGCCACCTGGGACAGACTGAGGGAGAAACTATTT. It codes for CATWDRLREKLF.

As to this clone: One end of the junction does not line up with germline, which may come from a read error. The sample carries other DNA sequences with the same CDR3. The chain links TRGV9 to TRGJ1 or TRGJ2. Germline lookup yields CDR1 GITISATS and CDR2 ISYDGTV (reference sequence). The CDR3 length is 12 residues. CDR3 sequence reads: CALWEVRDKKLF. CDR3 bases: TGTGCCTTGTGGGAGGTGCGGGATAAGAAACTCTTC.

This clone is medium-sized. A read error may explain this, as a much larger clone is one base away. This same CDR3 is encoded by further DNA sequences in the sample. The chain is built from TRGV9 and TRGJP. CDR1 is GITISATS and CDR2 is ISYDGTV in the germline V gene (reference sequence). V lost 1 base and J lost 5; bases outside the gene matches: 2. The CDR3 sequence is 16 residues long. CDR3 residues: CALWEVKELGKKIKVF. The CDR3 DNA reads as TGTGCCTTGTGGGAGGTAAAAGAGTTGGGCAAAAAAATCAAGGTATTT.

This clone ranks as large. It may be a read error: a sequence one base away is much more abundant. V and J are TRGV9 and TRGJP. Unmatched junction bases numbered 5, after V lost 0 bases and J lost 9 bases. This CDR3 contains 16 residues. Germline V CDR1 and CDR2: GITISATS, ISYDGTV (reference sequence). CDR3 protein: CALWEVQGLGKKIKVF. CDR3 in DNA: TGTGCCTTGTGGGAGGTGCAGGGGTTGGGCAAAAAAATCAAGGTATTT.

This clone rates as medium-sized. The chain is built from TRGV9 and TRGJP. The V and J ends lost 2 bases and 3 bases, in that order; junction bases with no gene match: 4. This CDR3 has 17 amino acids. The germline CDR1 and CDR2 sequences are GITISATS and ISYDGTV (reference sequence). The CDR3 protein is CALWEGKQELGKKIKVF. The CDR3 DNA reads as TGTGCCTTGTGGGAGGGTAAGCAAGAGTTGGGCAAAAAAATCAAGGTATTT.

By sample fraction, this clone is medium-sized (0.01 to 0.1%). The chain carries TRGV2 and TRGJ1 or TRGJ2. The CDR3 extends over 13 amino acids. Germline V gene sequence: CDR1 EGSNGY, CDR2 YDSYNSKV. V was clipped by 0 bases and J by 4 bases; unmatched bases: 3. The CDR3 coding sequence is TGTGCCACCTGGGACGGGCAGTATTATAAGAAACTCTTT. Residues: CATWDGQYYKKLF.

With regard to this clone: This probably arose from a read error, given a far larger clone one base away. This chain uses TRGV4 with TRGJ1 or TRGJ2. This CDR3 spans 10 amino acids. V lost 8 bases and J lost 11; bases outside the gene matches: 9. CDR1 and CDR2 from the germline V gene are EGSTGY and YDSYTSSV. CDR3 region: CATSQVQKLF. CDR3 coding DNA: TGTGCCACCTCCCAGGTGCAGAAACTCTTT.

Comments on this clone: Other DNA sequences from this sample encode an identical CDR3 as well. The V gene is TRGV9, the J gene TRGJ1 or TRGJ2. CDR3 length equals 11 residues. Germline CDR1 is GITISATS and CDR2 is ISYDGTV (reference sequence). The V gene end was trimmed by 9 bases and the J gene end by 13 bases; junction bases not matched to a gene: 15. The CDR3 region has the DNA TGTGCCTTGAGGCCGGGAATAAACAAACTCTTT. Its protein product is CALRPGINKLF.

CDR3: CALWEVAYYKKLF. DNA of the CDR3: TGTGCCTTGTGGGAGGTTGCTTATTATAAGAAACTCTTT. The chain is built from TRGV9 and TRGJ1 or TRGJ2. J gave up 3 bases and V 1 base, and 3 bases lay outside the gene matches. The CDR3 is 13 residues long. Germline V lookup: CDR1 GITISATS, CDR2 ISYDGTV (reference sequence).

Only a few counts were recorded for this clone. With only one base between it and a far larger clone, this is likely a read error. The sample holds other DNA sequences that translate to the same CDR3. This chain joins TRGV3 and TRGJ1 or TRGJ2. There are 13 residues in the CDR3. The germline V gene has CDR1 VTNTFY and CDR2 YDVSTARD (reference sequence). CDR3 nucleotide sequence: TGTGCCACCTGGGACAGGCCTGAACGGGAGAAACTCTTC. Its protein product is CATWDRPEREKLF.